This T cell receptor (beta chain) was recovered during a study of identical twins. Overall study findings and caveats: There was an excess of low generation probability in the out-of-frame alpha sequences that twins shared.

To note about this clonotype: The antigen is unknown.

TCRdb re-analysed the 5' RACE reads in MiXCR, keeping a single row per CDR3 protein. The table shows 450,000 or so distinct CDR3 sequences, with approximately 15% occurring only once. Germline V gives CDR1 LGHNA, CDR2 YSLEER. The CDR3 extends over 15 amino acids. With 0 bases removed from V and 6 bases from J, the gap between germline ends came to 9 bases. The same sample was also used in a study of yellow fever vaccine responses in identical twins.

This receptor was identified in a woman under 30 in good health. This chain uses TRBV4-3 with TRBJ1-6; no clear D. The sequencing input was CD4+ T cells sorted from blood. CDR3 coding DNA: TGCGCCAGCAGCCAAGATCGGCGGCTTAATTCACCCCTCCACTTT. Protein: CASSQDRRLNSPLHF.